These 29 T cell receptor beta chains share one sample of origin, sequenced in a study of T cell responses to AZD1222 COVID-19 vaccine. This table comes from immunoSEQ multiplex PCR, and its TCRdb copy is limited to in-frame clones, with some not included. The table has some 99,000 clones, around 90% seen once; the top ten hold 9.5% to 15%. The sample was peripheral blood, taken on day 0 of MenACWY control vaccination. Receptors were obtained from an adult in good health.

This sequence joins TRBV4-1 and TRBJ1-3; D is unclear. Germline lookup yields CDR1 MGHRA and CDR2 YSYEKL. V shed 4 bases and J shed 0 bases, with 13 bases lying between them. The CDR3 runs 16 residues. The CDR3 sequence is CASSLGSQSSGNTIYF. The DNA of the CDR3 is TGCGCCAGCAGCCTTGGGAGCCAGAGCTCTGGAAACACCATATATTTT.

The sample holds one count of this clone. The rearrangement uses TRBV2 and TRBJ2-4; 7 bases fit TRBD2. V shed 4 bases, J shed 6 bases, and the junction held 12 bases outside the gene matches. The CDR3 has 16 amino acids. In germline, CDR1 is SNHLY, CDR2 FYNNEI. CDR3 coding DNA: TGTGCCAGCAGTGTGTCTCGGTGGGGGGGGATAAACATTCAGTACTTC. This encodes CASSVSRWGGINIQYF.

The gene calls are TRBV7-9 and TRBJ1-1; TRBD1 matches 7 bases. The CDR3 is 15 residues long. The germline V gene encodes CDR1 SEHNR and CDR2 FQNEAQ (reference sequence). V lost 5 bases and J lost 7; bases outside the gene matches: 13. CDR3 DNA sequence: TGTGCCAGCAGCGCCAGAGGACAGGATAGTTGTGAAGCTTTCTTT. Its protein product is CASSARGQDSCEAFF.

This chain joins TRBV6-5 and TRBJ2-7, with 7 nucleotides matching TRBD1. Trimming cost V 6 bases and J 4 bases; bases outside gene matches: 12. Germline lookup yields CDR1 MNHEY and CDR2 SVGAGI. The CDR3 spans 15 residues. The CDR3 nucleotides are TGTGCCAGCAGAGATACAGGGGTCCAGGAGTACGAGCAGTACTTC. It encodes CASRDTGVQEYEQYF.

The V call is TRBV29-1, the J call TRBJ2-3; D may be TRBD1 or TRBD2 (5 bases each). Germline V CDR1 and CDR2: SQVTM, ANQGSEA. The germline V and J ends were trimmed by 0 bases and 1 base, with 11 bases remaining between them. This CDR3 is 15 amino acids long. For the CDR3, the DNA is TGCAGCGTTGAAGATGGGGGTTCTGGCACAGATACGCAGTATTTT. Translating gives CSVEDGGSGTDTQYF.

There are a few counts of this clone. This sequence joins TRBV6-5 and TRBJ1-5; no firm D call. The CDR3 is 12 amino acids. Trimming shortened V by 10 bases and J by 9 bases, and 16 bases separated the two germline ends. CDR1 and CDR2 (germline): MNHEY, SVGAGI. The DNA for the CDR3 is TGTGCCACCGGCTATACTGCTTGGCCCCAGCATTTT. It encodes CATGYTAWPQHF.

This rearrangement joins TRBV29-1 to TRBJ1-2; tentatively, D is TRBD1 (5 bases). V was shortened by 4 bases and J by 0 bases, with 9 bases between the two germline ends. Germline CDR1 and CDR2: SQVTM and ANQGSEA. This CDR3 has 13 residues. The CDR3 region is CSVGGTSNYGYTF. CDR3 DNA sequence: TGCAGCGTTGGCGGGACGTCTAACTATGGCTACACCTTC. The full variable domain, completed using reference TRBV29-1 and TRBJ1-2, is SAVISQKPSRDICQRGTSLTIQCQVDSQVTMMFWYRQQPGQSLTLIATANQGSEATYESGFVIDKFPISRPNLTFSTLTVSNMSPEDSSIYLCSVGGTSNYGYTFGSGTRLTVV.

The DNA for the CDR3 is TGTGCCAGCAGCTCCAACGGGGTTAACTATGGCTACACCTTC. Its translation: CASSSNGVNYGYTF. The J gene is TRBJ1-2, the V gene TRBV6-6; no definite D call. CDR1 MNHNY and CDR2 SVGAGI come from the germline V gene (reference sequence). This CDR3 has 14 amino acids. The V end was cut by 6 bases, the J end by 1 base, with 12 bases between.

There are a few counts of this clone. V and J are TRBV7-3 and TRBJ2-1, with TRBD1 matching 9 bases. Per the germline V gene, CDR1 is SGHTA and CDR2 is FQGTGA. J was trimmed by 14 bases and V by 1 base; bases with no gene match: 9. The CDR3 loop spans 14 amino acids. The CDR3 region has the DNA TGTGCCAGCAGCTTAAACCGACAGGGGGATTTTGAGTTCTTC. Translation: CASSLNRQGDFEFF.

The gene calls are TRBV7-2 and TRBJ1-4, with D hard to call. Trimming pared 4 bases from V and 8 bases from J, leaving 14 bases between. The CDR3 runs to 14 residues. Germline lookup yields CDR1 SGHTA and CDR2 FQGNSA. The CDR3 nucleotides are TGTGCCAGCAGCTACGGACCGACGGGCGAAAAACTGTTTTTT. Protein product: CASSYGPTGEKLFF.

The rearrangement joins TRBV7-2 to TRBJ2-7; TRBD2 matches at 9 bases. Germline loops: CDR1 SGHTA, CDR2 FQGNSA. J lost 4 bases, V lost 6 bases, and 10 bases had no gene match. CDR3 length: 15 residues. The CDR3 protein is CASRPYSGRGYEQYF. In DNA, the CDR3 is TGTGCCAGCAGACCGTATAGCGGGAGAGGGTACGAGCAGTACTTC.

The J gene is TRBJ2-7, the V gene TRBV6-6; D is unresolved. Germline V gene sequence: CDR1 MNHNY, CDR2 SVGAGI (reference sequence). V dropped 6 bases and J dropped 4 bases, with 13 bases sitting between them. This CDR3 region has 13 residues. The CDR3 loop reads CASSPGRSYEQYF. For the CDR3, the DNA is TGTGCCAGCAGCCCTGGACGGAGTTACGAGCAGTACTTC.

The chain recombines TRBV11-2 with TRBJ2-7, with 8 positions matching TRBD1. Germline loops: CDR1 SGHAT, CDR2 FQNNGV. The CDR3 sequence is 13 residues long. V dropped 5 bases and J dropped 10; count of bases not matched to a gene: 10. The CDR3 sequence is CASSPQGAQVQYF. DNA for the CDR3: TGTGCCAGCAGCCCTCAGGGGGCGCAGGTACAGTACTTC.

The chain has TRBV12-3 or TRBV12-4 and TRBJ1-4; D gene uncertain. The CDR3 length is 13 residues. Trimming shortened V by 4 bases and J by 8 bases, and 11 bases separated the two germline ends. The CDR3 DNA reads as TGTGCCAGCAGTTGGTCACCCACCGAAAAACTGTTTTTT. Translating gives CASSWSPTEKLFF.

Comment on this clone: Distinct nucleotide sequences in the sample also encode this CDR3. The chain has TRBV28 and TRBJ2-7; the match to TRBD2 covers 12 bases. Germline assignment: CDR1 MDHEN and CDR2 SYDVKM. Trimming took 10 bases from V and 2 from J; bases not matched to a gene: 3. There are 13 residues in the CDR3. The CDR3 spells CATTSGRPYEQYF. The CDR3 nucleotides read TGTGCCACCACTAGCGGGAGGCCCTACGAGCAGTACTTC.

V and J are TRBV7-9 and TRBJ2-5; D call uncertain. The CDR3 loop spans 15 amino acids. V was shortened by 5 bases and J by 0 bases, with 13 bases between the two germline ends. Germline V gives CDR1 SEHNR, CDR2 FQNEAQ (reference sequence). The CDR3 bases are TGTGCCAGCAGCCCTATTGCGAGTTACCAAGAGACCCAGTACTTC. Its protein product is CASSPIASYQETQYF.

The gene calls are TRBV2 and TRBJ2-1; D unresolved. The CDR3 length is 14 residues. Germline assignment: CDR1 SNHLY and CDR2 FYNNEI. V was cut by 7 bases and J by 0 bases, with 10 bases left in between. CDR3 sequence reads: CASNDPGSYNEQFF. The CDR3 bases are TGTGCCAGCAACGACCCCGGCTCCTACAATGAGCAGTTCTTC.

The CDR3 DNA reads TGTGCCAGCAGTTTAAGGGGAGACAGGTCGGGGCAGCCCCAGCATTTT. Encoded protein: CASSLRGDRSGQPQHF. J is TRBJ1-5 and V is TRBV27; D may be TRBD1 (6 bases). Per germline, CDR1 MNHEY and CDR2 SMNVEV (reference sequence). The CDR3 has 16 residues. The V gene lost 2 bases and the J gene lost 7 bases, with 18 bases spanning the gap.

The genes are TRBV6-4 and TRBJ1-5, with a possible D match to TRBD1 (5 bases). This CDR3 has 13 residues. Germline loops: CDR1 MRHNA, CDR2 SNTAGT. Trimming stripped 3 bases from V and 7 bases from J, with 10 bases between. This chain's CDR3 is CASSEWGGQPQHF. DNA of the CDR3: TGTGCCAGCAGTGAGTGGGGGGGGCAGCCCCAGCATTTT.

This clone was detected many times. CDR3 in DNA: TGTGCCAGCAGCTTCAGTCTATTGACCGGGGAGCTGTTTTTT. This translates into CASSFSLLTGELFF. The genes are TRBV7-8 and TRBJ2-2; no definite D call. V lost 3 bases, J lost 5 bases, and 10 bases lay in between. The CDR3 totals 14 residues. Germline V CDR1 and CDR2: SGHVS, FQNEAQ.

Ten or more counts support this clone. Other nucleotide sequences from this sample produce the same CDR3. The V gene is TRBV7-2, the J gene TRBJ2-2; D is possibly TRBD2 (7 bases). The CDR3 extends over 16 amino acids. V was trimmed by 5 bases and J by 6 bases, leaving 19 bases between them. The germline gives CDR1 SGHTA, CDR2 FQGNSA. The CDR3 DNA is TGTGCCAGCAGCGTGGGAGGGGCGGGGGCAGCCGGGGAGCTGTTTTTT. The encoded protein is CASSVGGAGAAGELFF.

The chain combines TRBV5-5 with TRBJ1-5; D call uncertain. V lost 2 bases to trimming and J lost 3 bases, with 9 bases between them. Germline-derived CDR1 and CDR2 are SGHKS and YYEKEE (reference sequence). The CDR3 has 14 amino acids. The CDR3 sequence: CASSFSTSNQPQHF. The CDR3 DNA follows: TGTGCCAGCAGCTTTTCCACTTCCAATCAGCCCCAGCATTTT. Combining the CDR3 with reference TRBV5-5 and TRBJ1-5 gives the whole variable domain DAGVTQSPTHLIKTRGQQVTLRCSPISGHKSVSWYQQVLGQGPQFIFQYYEKEERGRGNFPDRFSARQFPNYSSELNVNALLLGDSALYLCASSFSTSNQPQHFGDGTRLSIL.

A single count supports this clone. CDR3 sequence reads: CASSTTTNHRSCLYGYTF. CDR3 in DNA: TGTGCCAGCAGCACCACCACGAATCACAGGTCTTGTTTATATGGCTACACCTTC. The rearrangement links TRBV21-1 to TRBJ1-2; the table names TRBD1, a call not compared with the DNA. TRBV21-1 is shown as a pseudogene. The CDR3 length is 18 residues.

The chain links TRBV19 to TRBJ2-1; unclear D gene. The CDR3 runs 17 residues. Trimming took 1 base from V and 4 from J, leaving 17 bases between them. From germline, CDR1 is LNHDA and CDR2 SQIVND (reference sequence). The CDR3 region is CASSIVGVTPPYNEQFF. CDR3 sequence (DNA): TGTGCCAGTAGTATAGTTGGGGTGACCCCACCTTACAATGAGCAGTTCTTC.

The chain carries TRBV5-1 and TRBJ2-2; TRBD2 agrees at 13 bases. Trimming at V came to 2 bases and at J to 1 base, leaving 2 bases not matched to a gene. CDR3 length: 17 amino acids. Per germline, CDR1 SGHRS and CDR2 YFSETQ. CDR3 sequence reads: CASSFGLAGVNTGELFF. CDR3 nucleotides: TGCGCCAGCAGCTTTGGACTAGCGGGAGTGAACACCGGGGAGCTGTTTTTT.

The chain has TRBV4-1 and TRBJ2-7; D is undetermined. The germline V and J ends were trimmed by 0 bases and 6 bases, with 12 bases remaining between them. The CDR3 consists of 14 residues. Germline V gene lookup returns CDR1 MGHRA and CDR2 YSYEKL. The CDR3 loop reads CASSQDPQVGEQYF. The CDR3 coding sequence is TGCGCCAGCAGCCAAGATCCGCAGGTAGGCGAGCAGTACTTC.

The chain employs TRBV18 and TRBJ2-3; 14 positions agree with TRBD2. The germline V gene has CDR1 KGHSH and CDR2 LQKENI. J gave up 7 bases and V 3 bases, and 6 bases lay outside the gene matches. The CDR3 runs 16 residues. For the CDR3, the DNA is TGTGCCAGCTCACCGGGACTAGCGGGAGTTAGGAATACGCAGTATTTT. This gives the protein CASSPGLAGVRNTQYF.

The genes are TRBV9 and TRBJ2-1; the match to TRBD1 covers 8 bases. CDR3 length equals 15 residues. Losses at the gene ends were 0 bases for V and 8 bases for J; bases not matched to a gene: 7. From germline, CDR1 is SGDLS and CDR2 YYNGEE. CDR3 residues: CASSVVVTGDDEQFF. The CDR3 DNA sequence: TGTGCCAGCAGCGTAGTCGTGACAGGGGACGATGAGCAGTTCTTC.

The V call is TRBV3-1 (or the pseudogene TRBV3-2), the J call TRBJ2-7; the D is unclear. The CDR3 is 15 amino acids. V was shortened by 5 bases and J by 2 bases, with 16 bases between the two germline ends. CDR1 LGHDT and CDR2 YNNKEL come from the germline V gene (reference sequence). The CDR3 DNA reads TGTGCCAGCAGCGAGACGGCCTCCGGAACCTACGAGCAGTACTTC. Its protein product is CASSETASGTYEQYF.